The 28 T cell receptor beta chains listed next were all sequenced from one sample in a study of Ad26.COV2.S vaccination and SARS-CoV-2 variants. The data were produced by immunoSEQ multiplex PCR, yet TCRdb's version contains in-frame clones alone and is incomplete. The table shows around 300,000 clones, with around 90% occurring only once. Noted treatment: 15 to 20 received Ad26.COV2.S at low or high dose, single or two shots; 5 received placebo; per-sample allocation not given. Following the first vaccine or placebo injection, samples were taken on day 63. This specimen consisted of peripheral blood, obtained in a trial of Ad26.COV2.S vaccine versus placebo. Receptors were obtained from a person aged 18-65 years who received the Ad26.COV2.S COVID-19 vaccine or a placebo.

The J gene is TRBJ1-2, the V gene TRBV5-4; TRBD1 matches 7 bases. The CDR3 extends over 15 amino acids. Germline V gene sequence: CDR1 SGHNT, CDR2 YYREEE (reference sequence). Trimming at V came to 0 bases and at J to 5 bases, leaving 7 bases not matched to a gene. CDR3 loop: CASSLAPGGGYGYTF. In nucleotides, the CDR3 is TGTGCCAGCAGCTTGGCGCCAGGGGGAGGATATGGCTACACCTTC.

CDR3: CASSARQGLEEKLFF. In nucleotides, the CDR3 is TGTGCCAGCAGCGCGCGACAGGGTCTAGAGGAAAAACTGTTTTTT. The chain has TRBV9 and TRBJ1-4; the match to TRBD1 covers 7 bases. After removal of 3 bases from V and 8 bases from J, the junction contained 10 bases not matched to a gene. The germline CDR1 and CDR2 sequences are SGDLS and YYNGEE. The CDR3 length is 15 residues.

This rearrangement joins TRBV7-3 to TRBJ2-3; 11 bases agree with TRBD2. Looked up from germline, CDR1 is SGHTA and CDR2 is FQGTGA. With V trimmed by 3 bases and J by 5 bases, 7 bases remained unmatched. This CDR3 is 16 amino acids long. CDR3: CASSLGRLAGLDTQYF. The CDR3 DNA is TGTGCCAGCAGCTTGGGCCGACTAGCGGGATTAGATACGCAGTATTTT.

The chain couples TRBV28 to TRBJ1-2; no definite D call. Germline V gene data show CDR1 as MDHEN and CDR2 as SYDVKM. The CDR3 loop spans 13 amino acids. Trimming took 2 bases from V and 8 from J, leaving 12 bases between them. DNA for the CDR3: TGTGCCAGCAGTTTAGGAGCCCCCTCGGGCTACACCTTC. This gives the protein CASSLGAPSGYTF.

The chain couples TRBV25-1 to TRBJ1-6, with 9 bases fitting TRBD1. The length of the CDR3 is 16 residues. The V and J ends lost 3 bases and 10 bases, in that order; junction bases with no gene match: 10. Germline CDR1 is MGHDK and CDR2 is SYGVNS. The CDR3 region has the DNA TGTGCCAGCAGTGACTCGACAGGGGGGACGAGATCACCCCTCCACTTT. This sequence encodes CASSDSTGGTRSPLHF.

CDR3 region: CASSLQTNTEAFF. CDR3 in DNA: TGTGCCAGCAGCTTACAGACCAACACTGAAGCTTTCTTT. The chain joins TRBV11-2 to TRBJ1-1; D ambiguous. Germline CDR1 reads SGHAT; CDR2 reads FQNNGV. Trimming pared 2 bases from V and 2 bases from J, leaving 6 bases between. The CDR3 extends over 13 amino acids.

V is TRBV27 and J is TRBJ1-2, with D possibly matching TRBD1 (6 bases). The CDR3 length is 16 residues. The V and J ends lost 5 bases and 1 base respectively, with 17 bases between them. CDR1 and CDR2 (germline): MNHEY, SMNVEV (reference sequence). CDR3 sequence (DNA): TGTGCCAGCAGTCCCTCCTCGGGACACCTTAACTATGGCTACACCTTC. Translation: CASSPSSGHLNYGYTF.

This chain links TRBV2 with TRBJ1-1; 7 nucleotides line up with TRBD1. CDR1 is SNHLY, CDR2 FYNNEI, per germline. The CDR3 is made up of 15 amino acids. The J segment lost 5 bases and the V segment lost 1 base, leaving 7 bases of the junction unmatched. CDR3 in amino acids: CASSEVGGAGTEAFF. The CDR3 DNA reads TGTGCCAGCAGTGAAGTAGGGGGCGCGGGTACTGAAGCTTTCTTT.

The chain carries TRBV28 and TRBJ1-3; D gene unclear. V lost 8 bases to trimming and J lost 4 bases, with 15 bases between them. Germline V gene lookup returns CDR1 MDHEN and CDR2 SYDVKM. CDR3 length: 14 amino acids. CDR3 nucleotides: TGTGCCAGCGTAGTGGGTAGTGTCGGAAACACCATATATTTT. As protein: CASVVGSVGNTIYF. Supplemented by reference TRBV28 and TRBJ1-3, the full variable domain reads DVKVTQSSRYLVKRTGEKVFLECVQDMDHENMFWYRQDPGLGLRLIYFSYDVKMKEKGDIPEGYSVSREKKERFSLILESASTNQTSMYLCASVVGSVGNTIYFGEGSWLTVV.

The chain combines TRBV6-5 with TRBJ2-3; 13 nucleotides agree with TRBD2. The CDR3 consists of 15 residues. Germline trimming cut 6 bases from V and 6 bases from J; bases unmatched to any gene: 6. Germline CDR1 is MNHEY and CDR2 is SVGAGI. This chain's CDR3 is CASRDGLAGADTQYF. The DNA of the CDR3 is TGTGCCAGCAGGGACGGACTAGCGGGAGCGGATACGCAGTATTTT.

The rearrangement uses TRBV7-2 and TRBJ2-7; D is ambiguous. V was clipped by 1 base and J by 5 bases, with 9 bases between them. Germline V gene lookup returns CDR1 SGHTA and CDR2 FQGNSA. The CDR3 is 13 residues long. This CDR3 reads CASSLGHGHEQYF. In DNA, the CDR3 is TGTGCCAGCAGCTTAGGCCACGGACACGAGCAGTACTTC. Variable domain in full (rest from reference TRBV7-2 and TRBJ2-7): GAGVSQSPSNKVTEKGKDVELRCDPISGHTALYWYRQSLGQGLEFLIYFQGNSAPDKSGLPSDRFSAERTGGSVSTLTIQRTQQEDSAVYLCASSLGHGHEQYFGPGTRLTVT.

This chain joins TRBV5-5 and TRBJ2-2, with a tentative D call TRBD2 (6 bases). Germline CDR1 SGHKS, CDR2 YYEKEE (reference sequence). Trimming removed 7 bases from V and 6 bases from J, with 16 bases in between. The CDR3 sequence is 14 residues long. CDR3 DNA sequence: TGTGCCAGCGGCTCACTGGGAGGATCCGGGGAGCTGTTTTTT. It translates to CASGSLGGSGELFF.

The CDR3 sequence is CASSMSSGSTNEKLFF. CDR3 nucleotides: TGTGCCAGTAGTATGTCGTCAGGGTCAACTAATGAAAAACTGTTTTTT. This chain uses TRBV19 with TRBJ1-4; D may be TRBD1 (5 bases). The germline V gene has CDR1 LNHDA and CDR2 SQIVND (reference sequence). This CDR3 is 16 amino acids long. Trimming took 3 bases from V and 0 from J, leaving 11 bases between them.

V gene TRBV7-8 combines with J gene TRBJ1-2; TRBD1 is a possible D gene (5 bases). This CDR3 spans 14 amino acids. Germline V CDR1 and CDR2: SGHVS, FQNEAQ. Between the trimmed V and J ends, which lost 5 bases and 8 bases, there was a span of 18 bases. In DNA, the CDR3 is TGTGCCAGCAGCGGTATTCAGGGCTATGAAGGCTACACCTTC. Translated, it gives CASSGIQGYEGYTF.

V and J are TRBV14 and TRBJ2-1; D possibly corresponds to TRBD2 (6 bases). Germline V CDR1 and CDR2: SGHDN, FVKESK. The CDR3 length is 16 residues. Between the trimmed V and J ends, which lost 5 bases and 1 base, there was a span of 15 bases. CDR3 nucleotides: TGTGCCAGCAGCGCCTACGTAGCGGCGTCCTACAATGAGCAGTTCTTC. This translates into CASSAYVAASYNEQFF.

In this sample, this clone turned up once. The CDR3 DNA follows: TGTGCCAGCAGCGGAGCTCGGACTAGTGGGATGGATACGCAGTATTTT. Amino acids: CASSGARTSGMDTQYF. The chain carries TRBV9 and TRBJ2-3; 7 nucleotides match TRBD2. Looked up from germline, CDR1 is SGDLS and CDR2 is YYNGEE. V was pared by 3 bases and J by 6 bases, with 13 bases of the junction left unmatched. The CDR3 has 16 amino acids. Supplemented by reference TRBV9 and TRBJ2-3, the full variable domain reads DSGVTQTPKHLITATGQRVTLRCSPRSGDLSVYWYQQSLDQGLQFLIQYYNGEERAKGNILERFSAQQFPDLHSELNLSSLELGDSALYFCASSGARTSGMDTQYFGPGTRLTVL.

The chain is built from TRBV19 and TRBJ2-7, with D maybe TRBD2 (5 bases). The CDR3 is 12 amino acids. Germline lookup yields CDR1 LNHDA and CDR2 SQIVND (reference sequence). V was trimmed by 7 bases and J by 1 base, leaving 8 bases between them. CDR3 region: CASISGSYEQYV. CDR3 DNA: TGTGCCAGTATATCGGGGTCCTACGAGCAGTACGTC.

This CDR3 is CASREIGEVAEAFF. The CDR3 DNA follows: TGTGCCAGCAGGGAGATAGGGGAAGTTGCTGAAGCTTTCTTT. This rearrangement joins TRBV6-5 to TRBJ1-1, with TRBD1 as a possible D gene (5 bases). The length of the CDR3 is 14 residues. CDR1 is MNHEY, CDR2 SVGAGI, per germline. V was clipped by 6 bases and J by 6 bases, with 17 bases between them.

The CDR3 DNA sequence: TGTGCCAGCAGTTTGAGGACAGGGCGACAGCCCCAGCATTTT. Amino acid sequence: CASSLRTGRQPQHF. The chain joins TRBV28 to TRBJ1-5; TRBD1 aligns across 8 bases. The CDR3 loop spans 14 amino acids. Germline-derived CDR1 and CDR2 are MDHEN and SYDVKM. The ends lost 3 bases at V and 7 bases at J; junction bases unmatched: 5. The complete variable domain, with remaining parts taken from reference TRBV28 and TRBJ1-5, reads DVKVTQSSRYLVKRTGEKVFLECVQDMDHENMFWYRQDPGLGLRLIYFSYDVKMKEKGDIPEGYSVSREKKERFSLILESASTNQTSMYLCASSLRTGRQPQHFGDGTRLSIL.

V is TRBV6-2 or TRBV6-3 and J is TRBJ2-6; the D gene is possibly TRBD2 (5 bases). The CDR3 has 15 amino acids. Germline V gives CDR1 MNHEY, CDR2 SVGEGT. V lost 6 bases and J lost 10, with 19 bases in between. CDR3 DNA: TGTGCCAGCAGCCTACTCGGAGGCGGATCAAACGTCCTGACTTTC. This encodes CASSLLGGGSNVLTF.

This clone was found once. The rearrangement links TRBV7-2 to TRBJ2-1, with 8 bases lining up with TRBD1. The CDR3 contains 15 residues. CDR1 is SGHTA and CDR2 is FQGNSA in the germline V gene. V trimming: 6 bases; J trimming: 3 bases; junction bases outside the gene matches: 7. Here the CDR3 DNA reads TGTGCCAGCAGTCCGACAGGGGCCCGCTACAATGAGCAGTTCTTC. This encodes CASSPTGARYNEQFF.

This chain connects TRBV7-8 to TRBJ1-1, with 8 bases lining up with TRBD1. Unmatched junction bases numbered 6, after V lost 0 bases and J lost 3 bases. The V gene's germline CDR1 is SGHVS and CDR2 FQNEAQ. CDR3 length: 16 amino acids. The CDR3 protein is CASSLAPQGVDTEAFF. The CDR3 DNA reads as TGTGCCAGCAGCTTAGCCCCACAGGGGGTCGACACTGAAGCTTTCTTT.

The CDR3 sequence is CASSQGSWGEQYF. Here the CDR3 DNA reads TGTGCCAGCTCACAGGGATCCTGGGGCGAGCAGTACTTC. V and J are TRBV18 and TRBJ2-7; D is unresolved. V was pared by 4 bases and J by 6 bases, with 13 bases between. Per germline, CDR1 KGHSH and CDR2 LQKENI. There are 13 residues in the CDR3.

The chain employs TRBV7-3 and TRBJ2-1, with TRBD2 matching over 11 bases. The germline CDR1 and CDR2 sequences are SGHTA and FQGTGA. The trim removed 3 bases at V and 4 bases at J, leaving 2 bases unmatched. This CDR3 has 15 amino acids. The DNA of the CDR3 is TGTGCCAGCAGCTTCGGGACTAGCGGTTACAATGAGCAGTTCTTC. Its translation: CASSFGTSGYNEQFF.

This chain joins TRBV18 and TRBJ1-1; D is undetermined. Germline V lookup: CDR1 KGHSH, CDR2 LQKENI. The CDR3 totals 15 residues. V lost 2 bases to trimming and J lost 0 bases, with 10 bases between them. The CDR3 spells CASSPYGGMNTEAFF. The CDR3 DNA reads TGTGCCAGCTCACCATACGGCGGAATGAACACTGAAGCTTTCTTT.

The chain is built from TRBV29-1 and TRBJ2-1; D is unresolved. The CDR3 runs 13 residues. V dropped 5 bases and J dropped 2 bases, with 10 bases sitting between them. The V gene's germline CDR1 is SQVTM and CDR2 ANQGSEA. This chain's CDR3 is CSVLSAAYNEQFF. CDR3 sequence (DNA): TGCAGCGTTCTAAGCGCGGCCTACAATGAGCAGTTCTTC.

V is TRBV6-5 and J is TRBJ1-1; 7 bases map to TRBD1. The ends lost 2 bases at V and 1 base at J; junction bases unmatched: 4. CDR3 size: 15 residues. CDR1 MNHEY and CDR2 SVGAGI come from the germline V gene. The CDR3 DNA sequence: TGTGCCAGCAGTTACGGGACAGCCACGAACACTGAAGCTTTCTTT. This codes for CASSYGTATNTEAFF.

This clone was detected a few times. The rearrangement joins TRBV4-1 to TRBJ1-5; D is perhaps TRBD1 (5 bases). There are 14 residues in the CDR3. Germline CDR1 MGHRA, CDR2 YSYEKL. V lost 1 base to trimming and J lost 6 bases, with 10 bases between them. The CDR3, as DNA: TGCGCCAGCAGCCAAGTTCAGGGCCCTCAGCCCCAGCATTTT. This sequence encodes CASSQVQGPQPQHF.